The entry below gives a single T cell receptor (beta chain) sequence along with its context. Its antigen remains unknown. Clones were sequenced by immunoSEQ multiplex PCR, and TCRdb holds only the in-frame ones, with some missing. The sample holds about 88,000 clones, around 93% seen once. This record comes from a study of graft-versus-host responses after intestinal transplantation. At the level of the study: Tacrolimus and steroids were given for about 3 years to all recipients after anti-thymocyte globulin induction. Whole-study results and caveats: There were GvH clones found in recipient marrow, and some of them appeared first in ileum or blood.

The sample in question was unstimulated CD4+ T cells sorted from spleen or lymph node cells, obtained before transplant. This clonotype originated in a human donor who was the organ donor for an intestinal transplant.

In DNA form, the CDR3 reads TGTGCCAGCAGTCGGACAGGGCCAGATACGCAGTATTTT. Translation gives CASSRTGPDTQYF. The chain has TRBV28 and TRBJ2-3, with 8 bases that match TRBD1. Per germline, CDR1 MDHEN and CDR2 SYDVKM. The CDR3 length is 13 residues. V lost 5 bases, J lost 4 bases, and 2 bases stayed unmatched.